The source of this TCR beta chain is a study of blood T cell repertoires in COVID-19. About the study: Donors in the United States, Italy and Spain gave samples during acute or convalescent COVID-19. T cells, B-cell-depleted T cells, or PBMCs provided the cDNA or gDNA that served as material.

The CDR3 contains 14 residues. V trimming: 7 bases; J trimming: 7 bases; junction bases outside the gene matches: 9. In germline, CDR1 is LNHDA, CDR2 SQIVND (reference sequence). In the source study's methods: Amplification from reference gene primers served as the basis for estimated nucleated cell counts. Assay used: immunoSEQ multiplex PCR; TCRdb lists only in-frame clones, some missing. V and J calls and clone size are given by that table; D and trimming were obtained from the DNA. The sample holds 80,000 to 95,000 clones, 70% to 90% seen once. The clonotype originates from a man between 70 and 80 years old with acute or convalescent COVID-19. Source material: peripheral blood. The V and J genes are TRBV19 and TRBJ2-1; TRBD2 agrees at 8 bases. As DNA, the CDR3 is TGTGCCAGTACCACCAGTCTAGCGGGTAATGAGCAGTTCTTC. It translates to CASTTSLAGNEQFF.